The 8 T cell receptor beta chains presented below share a single source sample, sequenced in a study of shared clonotypes between healthy human individuals. Measured with immunoSEQ multiplex PCR; TCRdb has only the in-frame clones, and not every one. Of hundreds of thousands of clones listed, nearly 97% are singletons. Naive CD8 cells, CD45RO-negative and positively selected for CCR7, excluded terminally differentiated effector memory CD45RA+ cells. Sequencing was done on a sample of naive CD8+ T cells sorted from blood. Every receptor here comes from a woman in her 30s in good health.

The chain recombines TRBV11-1 with TRBJ2-7, with D hard to call. V dropped 1 base and J dropped 2 bases, with 18 bases sitting between them. This CDR3 comprises 17 residues. From germline, CDR1 is SGHAT and CDR2 FQDESV (reference sequence). CDR3 region: CASSLGTSLLMAYEQYF. The DNA for the CDR3 is TGTGCCAGCAGCTTAGGAACCAGTCTCCTGATGGCCTACGAGCAGTACTTC.

The DNA of the CDR3 is TGTGCCAGCAGCCCCGGGACAGGGGTCCAGGCCCAGTACTTC. Translating gives CASSPGTGVQAQYF. The rearrangement links TRBV5-6 to TRBJ2-5; the match to TRBD1 covers 10 bases. This CDR3 contains 14 residues. Germline CDR1 SGHDT, CDR2 YYEEEE. V dropped 4 bases and J dropped 9; count of bases not matched to a gene: 9.

J is TRBJ1-2 and V is TRBV29-1, with 12 bases that match TRBD1. CDR3 length: 14 amino acids. Germline values: CDR1 SQVTM, CDR2 ANQGSEA. V was pared by 3 bases and J by 5 bases, with 4 bases of the junction left unmatched. The CDR3 DNA follows: TGCAGCGTTGACGGGACAGGGGGCTTTTATGGCTACACCTTC. It codes for CSVDGTGGFYGYTF.

The V gene is TRBV9, the J gene TRBJ2-7; TRBD1 aligns across 9 bases. Germline CDR1 reads SGDLS; CDR2 reads YYNGEE. CDR3 length: 15 residues. V gave up 0 bases and J gave up 0 bases; unmatched junction bases: 1. DNA of the CDR3: TGTGCCAGCAGCGTAGGGGACAGGGTCTCCTACGAGCAGTACTTC. The encoded protein is CASSVGDRVSYEQYF.

Worth noting for this clone: The junction differs from germline at one of its ends, possibly a read error. This CDR3 is CASGGASSHEQYF. CDR3 in DNA: TGTGCCAGCGGGGGGGCTAGCTCCCACGAGCAGTACTTC. The chain carries TRBV9 and TRBJ2-7; possible D gene TRBD2, 7 bases. The CDR3 sequence is 13 residues long. CDR1 SGDLS and CDR2 YYNGEE come from the germline V gene.

CDR3 bases: TGTGCCAGCAGTTCCCTTATAGCCCGGGAGCTGTTTTTT. Amino acid sequence: CASSSLIARELFF. The rearrangement joins TRBV28 to TRBJ2-2; no firm D call. The V end was cut by 4 bases, the J end by 9 bases, with 12 bases between. Germline lookup yields CDR1 MDHEN and CDR2 SYDVKM. This CDR3 is 13 amino acids long.

This clone occurred once. This chain links TRBV4-1 with TRBJ1-4, with unresolved D. V was cut by 1 base and J by 7 bases, with 7 bases left in between. This CDR3 is built from 13 residues. CDR1 and CDR2 (germline): MGHRA, YSYEKL. CDR3 loop: CASSQVGSEKLFF. The CDR3 region has the DNA TGCGCCAGCAGCCAAGTAGGGAGTGAAAAACTGTTTTTT.

This clone was seen a single time. The V gene is TRBV9, the J gene TRBJ2-1, with 7 bases identical to TRBD2. V gave up 4 bases and J gave up 7 bases; unmatched junction bases: 17. CDR3 size: 17 residues. Germline CDR1 reads SGDLS; CDR2 reads YYNGEE. The DNA of the CDR3 is TGTGCCAGCAGCCCTTCTGGGTGGGAGGGCCCCGGGAATGAGCAGTTCTTC. Translating gives CASSPSGWEGPGNEQFF.